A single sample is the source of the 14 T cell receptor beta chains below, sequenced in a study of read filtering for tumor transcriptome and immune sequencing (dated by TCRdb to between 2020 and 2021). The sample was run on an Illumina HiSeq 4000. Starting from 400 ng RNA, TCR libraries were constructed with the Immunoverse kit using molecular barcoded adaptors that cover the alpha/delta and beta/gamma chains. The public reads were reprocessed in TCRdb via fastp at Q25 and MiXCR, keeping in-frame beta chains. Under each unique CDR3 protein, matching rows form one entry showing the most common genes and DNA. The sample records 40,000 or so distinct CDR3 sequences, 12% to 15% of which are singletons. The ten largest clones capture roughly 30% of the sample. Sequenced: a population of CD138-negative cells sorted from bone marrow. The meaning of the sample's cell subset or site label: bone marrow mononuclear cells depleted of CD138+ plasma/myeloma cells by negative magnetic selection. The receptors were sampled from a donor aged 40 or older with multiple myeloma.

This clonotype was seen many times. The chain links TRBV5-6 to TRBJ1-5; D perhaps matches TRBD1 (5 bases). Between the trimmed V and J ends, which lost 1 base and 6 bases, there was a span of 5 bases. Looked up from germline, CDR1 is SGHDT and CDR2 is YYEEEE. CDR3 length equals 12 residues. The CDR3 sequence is CASSLTGQPQHF. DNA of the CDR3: TGTGCCAGCAGCTTGACAGGTCAGCCCCAGCATTTT.

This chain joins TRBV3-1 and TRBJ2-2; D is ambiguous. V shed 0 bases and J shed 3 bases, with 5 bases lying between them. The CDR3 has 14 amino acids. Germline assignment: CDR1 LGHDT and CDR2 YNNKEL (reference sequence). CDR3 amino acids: CASSQEYYTGELFF. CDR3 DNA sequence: TGTGCCAGCAGCCAAGAGTATTACACCGGGGAGCTGTTTTTT.

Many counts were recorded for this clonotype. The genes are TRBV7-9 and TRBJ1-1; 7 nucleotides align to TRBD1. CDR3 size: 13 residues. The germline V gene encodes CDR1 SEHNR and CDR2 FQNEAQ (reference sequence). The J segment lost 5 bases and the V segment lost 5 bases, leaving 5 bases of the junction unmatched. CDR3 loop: CASSPDRFTEAFF. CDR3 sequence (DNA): TGTGCCAGCAGCCCGGACAGGTTTACTGAAGCTTTCTTT. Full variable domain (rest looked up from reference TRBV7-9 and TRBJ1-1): DTGVSQNPRHKITKRGQNVTFRCDPISEHNRLYWYRQTLGQGPEFLTYFQNEAQLEKSRLLSDRFSAERPKGSFSTLEIQRTEQGDSAMYLCASSPDRFTEAFFGQGTRLTVV.

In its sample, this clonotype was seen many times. The CDR3: CSARELAGASYEQYF. In DNA form, the CDR3 reads TGCAGTGCTAGGGAACTAGCGGGAGCTTCCTACGAGCAGTACTTC. The rearrangement uses TRBV20-1 and TRBJ2-7; TRBD2 aligns across 11 bases. Germline CDR1 and CDR2: DFQATT and SNEGSKA (reference sequence). The J segment lost 1 base and the V segment lost 3 bases, leaving 5 bases of the junction unmatched. CDR3 size: 15 residues.

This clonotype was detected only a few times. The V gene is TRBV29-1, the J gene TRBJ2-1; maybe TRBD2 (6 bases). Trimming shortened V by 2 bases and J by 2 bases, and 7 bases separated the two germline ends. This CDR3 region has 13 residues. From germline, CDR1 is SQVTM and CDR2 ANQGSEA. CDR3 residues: CSVERLAYNEQFF. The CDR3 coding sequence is TGCAGCGTTGAAAGACTAGCCTACAATGAGCAGTTCTTC.

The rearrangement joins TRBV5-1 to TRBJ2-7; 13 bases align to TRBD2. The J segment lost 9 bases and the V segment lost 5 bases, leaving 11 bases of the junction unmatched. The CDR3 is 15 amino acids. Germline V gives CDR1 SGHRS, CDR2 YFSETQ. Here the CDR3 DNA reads TGCGCCAGCAGAGATTGGACTAGCGGGAGCAGTAGGCAGTACTTC. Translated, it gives CASRDWTSGSSRQYF.

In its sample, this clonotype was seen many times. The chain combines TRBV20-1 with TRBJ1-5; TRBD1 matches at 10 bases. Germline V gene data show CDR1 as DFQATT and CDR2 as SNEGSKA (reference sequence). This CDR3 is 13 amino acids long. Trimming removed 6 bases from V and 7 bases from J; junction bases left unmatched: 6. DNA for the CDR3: TGCAGTGCAAGACAGGGGGCTGGACAGCCCCAGCATTTT. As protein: CSARQGAGQPQHF.

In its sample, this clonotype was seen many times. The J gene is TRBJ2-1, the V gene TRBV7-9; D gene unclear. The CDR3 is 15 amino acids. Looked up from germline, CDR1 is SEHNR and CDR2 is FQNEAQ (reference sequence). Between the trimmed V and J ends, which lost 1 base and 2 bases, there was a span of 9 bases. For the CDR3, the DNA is TGTGCCAGCAGCTTAGTCGAGGAAGCCTACAATGAGCAGTTCTTC. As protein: CASSLVEEAYNEQFF.

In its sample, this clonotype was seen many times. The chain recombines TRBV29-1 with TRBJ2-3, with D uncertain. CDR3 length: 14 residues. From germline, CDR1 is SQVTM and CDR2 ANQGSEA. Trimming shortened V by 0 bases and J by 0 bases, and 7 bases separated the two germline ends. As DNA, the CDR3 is TGCAGCGTTGAAGATCGCAGAAGCACAGATACGCAGTATTTT. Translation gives CSVEDRRSTDTQYF.

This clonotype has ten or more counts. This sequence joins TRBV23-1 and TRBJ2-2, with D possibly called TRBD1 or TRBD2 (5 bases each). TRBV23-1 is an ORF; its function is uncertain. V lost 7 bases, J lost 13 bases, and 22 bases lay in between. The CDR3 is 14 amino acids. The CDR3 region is CASTSPEGDRTLFF. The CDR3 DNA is TGCGCCAGCACCTCCCCCGAGGGAGACAGAACGCTGTTTTTT.

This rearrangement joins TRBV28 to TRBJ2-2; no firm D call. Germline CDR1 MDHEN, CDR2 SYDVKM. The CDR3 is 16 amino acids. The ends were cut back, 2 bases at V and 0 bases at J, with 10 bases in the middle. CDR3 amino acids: CASSLTGKPNTGELFF. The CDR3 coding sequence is TGTGCCAGCAGTTTAACGGGCAAACCGAACACCGGGGAGCTGTTTTTT. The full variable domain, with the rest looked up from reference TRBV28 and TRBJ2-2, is DVKVTQSSRYLVKRTGEKVFLECVQDMDHENMFWYRQDPGLGLRLIYFSYDVKMKEKGDIPEGYSVSREKKERFSLILESASTNQTSMYLCASSLTGKPNTGELFFGEGSRLTVL.

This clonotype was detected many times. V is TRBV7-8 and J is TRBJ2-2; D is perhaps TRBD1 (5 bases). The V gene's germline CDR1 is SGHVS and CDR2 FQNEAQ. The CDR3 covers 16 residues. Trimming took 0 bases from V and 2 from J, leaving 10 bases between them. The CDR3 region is CASSLASRVNTGELFF. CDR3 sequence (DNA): TGTGCCAGCAGCTTAGCGTCCAGGGTTAACACCGGGGAGCTGTTTTTT.

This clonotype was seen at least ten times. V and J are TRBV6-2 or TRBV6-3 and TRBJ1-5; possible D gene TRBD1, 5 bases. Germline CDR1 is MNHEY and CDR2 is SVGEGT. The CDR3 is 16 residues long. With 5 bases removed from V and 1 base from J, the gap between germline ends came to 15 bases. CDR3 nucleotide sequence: TGTGCCAGCAGTCCGACGGGGCCCGGGAGCAATCAGCCCCAGCATTTT. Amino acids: CASSPTGPGSNQPQHF.

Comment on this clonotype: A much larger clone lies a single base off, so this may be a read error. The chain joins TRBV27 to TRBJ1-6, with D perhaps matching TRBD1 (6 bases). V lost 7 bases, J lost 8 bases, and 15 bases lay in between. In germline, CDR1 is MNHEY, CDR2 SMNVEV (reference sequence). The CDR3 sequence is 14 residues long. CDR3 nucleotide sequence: TGTGCCAGCAACATACAGGGCCCAGATTCACCCCTCCACTTT. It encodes CASNIQGPDSPLHF.